A selection of T cell receptor beta chains follows, all from one sample in a study of beta chain features in type 1 diabetes. Sequenced by immunoSEQ multiplex PCR; TCRdb stores in-frame clones only, minus some. This sample has some 640,000 clones, with around 15% found just once. The sample consisted of naive CD4+ T cells from blood. Receptors originate from a man aged 18 to 35 with type 1 diabetes. The CDR3 runs from the conserved cysteine through the conserved F or W. A D gene is named only where the DNA matches it firmly. For some rows the clone size is stated as once, few or many, or as a class when expanded; others skip it.

size | D | J | V | CDR3 | DNA
NA | NA | TRBJ1-1 | TRBV29-1 | CSVGGYPEAFF | TGCAGCGTTGGGGGTTACCCTGAAGCTTTCTTT
NA | TRBD2 | TRBJ2-3 | TRBV5-6 | CASSHGTNHDTQYF | TGTGCCAGCAGCCACGGGACTAACCATGATACGCAGTATTTT
NA | NA | TRBJ2-5 | TRBV5-8 | CASSFRQGRETQYF | TGTGCCAGCAGCTTCAGGCAGGGAAGGGAGACCCAGTACTTC
NA | NA | TRBJ2-4 | TRBV5-6 | CASSFHPGSERNIQYF | TGTGCCAGCAGCTTTCATCCTGGGTCAGAGAGGAACATTCAGTACTTC
NA | TRBD1 | TRBJ1-2 | TRBV30 | CASGTGRGPGPVYGYTF | TGTGCCTCCGGCACGGGCAGGGGGCCGGGGCCCGTCTATGGCTACACCTTC
few | NA | TRBJ2-2 | TRBV10-3 | CAITRENTGELFF | TGTGCCATCACCAGGGAGAACACCGGGGAGCTGTTTTTT
many | NA | TRBJ2-1 | TRBV10-3 | CAISEALVLPHEQFF | TGTGCCATCAGTGAAGCACTAGTACTTCCCCATGAGCAGTTCTTC
few | NA | TRBJ2-3 | TRBV4-3 | CASSQDLTDTQYF | TGCGCCAGCAGCCAAGACCTAACAGATACGCAGTATTTT
NA | NA | TRBJ2-7 | TRBV7-2 | CASSPATYEQYF | TGTGCCAGCAGCCCGGCGACCTACGAGCAGTACTTC
NA | NA | TRBJ2-3 | TRBV5-4 | CASSLLITDTQYF | TGTGCCAGCAGCTTGCTTATCACAGATACGCAGTATTTT
NA | NA | TRBJ2-3 | TRBV28 | CASSLSWSLGDTQYF | TGTGCCAGCAGTTTATCGTGGTCTCTAGGGGATACGCAGTATTTT